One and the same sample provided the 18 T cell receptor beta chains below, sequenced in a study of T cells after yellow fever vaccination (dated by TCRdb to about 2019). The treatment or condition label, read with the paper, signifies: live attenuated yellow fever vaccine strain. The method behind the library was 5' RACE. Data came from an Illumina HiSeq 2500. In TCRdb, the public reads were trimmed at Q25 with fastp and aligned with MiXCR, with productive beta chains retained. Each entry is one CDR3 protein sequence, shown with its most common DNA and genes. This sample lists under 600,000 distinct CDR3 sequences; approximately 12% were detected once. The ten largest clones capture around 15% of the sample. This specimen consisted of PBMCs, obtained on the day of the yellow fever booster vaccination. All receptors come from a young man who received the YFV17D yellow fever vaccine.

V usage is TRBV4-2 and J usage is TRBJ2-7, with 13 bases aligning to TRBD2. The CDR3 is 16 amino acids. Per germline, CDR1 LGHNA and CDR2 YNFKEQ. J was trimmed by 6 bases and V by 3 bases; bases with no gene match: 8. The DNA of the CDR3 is TGTGCCAGCAGCCAGGGACTAGCGGGATCTCAAGGCGAGCAGTACTTC. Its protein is CASSQGLAGSQGEQYF.

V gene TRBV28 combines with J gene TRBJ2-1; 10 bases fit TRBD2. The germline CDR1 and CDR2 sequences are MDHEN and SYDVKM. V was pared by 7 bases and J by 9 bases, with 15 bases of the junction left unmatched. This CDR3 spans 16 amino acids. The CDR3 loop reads CASTTSGLAGVGEQFF. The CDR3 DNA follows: TGTGCCAGCACAACGTCGGGTCTAGCGGGAGTAGGTGAGCAGTTCTTC.

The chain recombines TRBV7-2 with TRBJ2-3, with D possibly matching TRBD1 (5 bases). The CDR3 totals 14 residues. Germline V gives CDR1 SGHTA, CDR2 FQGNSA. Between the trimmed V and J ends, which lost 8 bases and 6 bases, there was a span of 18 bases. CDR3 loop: CASGVGASFDTQYF. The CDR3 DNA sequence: TGTGCCAGCGGAGTAGGGGCCAGTTTTGATACGCAGTATTTT. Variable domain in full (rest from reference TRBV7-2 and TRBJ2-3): GAGVSQSPSNKVTEKGKDVELRCDPISGHTALYWYRQSLGQGLEFLIYFQGNSAPDKSGLPSDRFSAERTGGSVSTLTIQRTQQEDSAVYLCASGVGASFDTQYFGPGTRLTVL.

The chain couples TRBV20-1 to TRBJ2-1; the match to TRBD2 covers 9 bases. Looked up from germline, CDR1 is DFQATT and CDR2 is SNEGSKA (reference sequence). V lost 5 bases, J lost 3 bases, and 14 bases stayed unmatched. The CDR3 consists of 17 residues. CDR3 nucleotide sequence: TGCAGTGCTTTTGGGCTAGCGGGACGGGGGGGCTACAATGAGCAGTTCTTC. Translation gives CSAFGLAGRGGYNEQFF.

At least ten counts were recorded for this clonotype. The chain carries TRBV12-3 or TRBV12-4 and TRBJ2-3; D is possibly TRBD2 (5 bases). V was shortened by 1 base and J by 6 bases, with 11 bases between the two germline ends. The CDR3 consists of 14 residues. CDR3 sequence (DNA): TGTGCCAGCAGTTTAGTCCTAGCCCGGGATACGCAGTATTTT. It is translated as CASSLVLARDTQYF.

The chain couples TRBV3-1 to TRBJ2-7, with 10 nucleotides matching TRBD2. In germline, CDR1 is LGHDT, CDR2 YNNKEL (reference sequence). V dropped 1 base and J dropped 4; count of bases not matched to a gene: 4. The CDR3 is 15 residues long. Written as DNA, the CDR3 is TGTGCCAGCAGCCAAGGTGCGACTAGCGGGTACGAGCAGTACTTC. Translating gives CASSQGATSGYEQYF.

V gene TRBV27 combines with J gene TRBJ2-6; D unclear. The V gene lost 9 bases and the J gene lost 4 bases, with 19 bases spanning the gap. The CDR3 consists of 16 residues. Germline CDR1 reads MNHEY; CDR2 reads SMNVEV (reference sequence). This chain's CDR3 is CASNSAFSSGANVLTF. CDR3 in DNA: TGTGCCAGTAACTCGGCTTTTTCTTCAGGGGCCAACGTCCTGACTTTC.

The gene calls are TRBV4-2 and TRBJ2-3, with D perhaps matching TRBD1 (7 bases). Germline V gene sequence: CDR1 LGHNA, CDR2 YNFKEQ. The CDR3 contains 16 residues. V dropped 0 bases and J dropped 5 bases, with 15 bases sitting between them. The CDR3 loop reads CASSQEEGASRDTQYF. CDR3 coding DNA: TGTGCCAGCAGCCAAGAGGAGGGGGCGTCGAGAGATACGCAGTATTTT.

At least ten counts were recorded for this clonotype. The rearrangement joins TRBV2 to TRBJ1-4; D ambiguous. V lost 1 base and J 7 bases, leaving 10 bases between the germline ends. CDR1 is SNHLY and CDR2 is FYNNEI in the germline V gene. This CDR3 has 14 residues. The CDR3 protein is CASSEGQIGEKLFF. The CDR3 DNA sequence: TGTGCCAGCAGTGAAGGGCAGATCGGTGAAAAACTGTTTTTT.

The CDR3 reads CASTCGSARDTQYF. The CDR3 region has the DNA TGCGCCAGCACCTGTGGGTCAGCCCGGGATACGCAGTATTTT. V usage is TRBV23-1 and J usage is TRBJ2-3; D not resolved. TRBV23-1 is an ORF; its function is uncertain. There are 14 residues in the CDR3. V was shortened by 7 bases and J by 6 bases, with 17 bases between the two germline ends.

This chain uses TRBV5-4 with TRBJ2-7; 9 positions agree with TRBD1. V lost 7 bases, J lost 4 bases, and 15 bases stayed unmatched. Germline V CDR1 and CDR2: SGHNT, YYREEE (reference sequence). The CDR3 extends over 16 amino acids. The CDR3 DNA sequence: TGTGCCAGCGGCCCCGGCGGGACAGGGAATGGGTACGAGCAGTACTTC. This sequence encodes CASGPGGTGNGYEQYF.

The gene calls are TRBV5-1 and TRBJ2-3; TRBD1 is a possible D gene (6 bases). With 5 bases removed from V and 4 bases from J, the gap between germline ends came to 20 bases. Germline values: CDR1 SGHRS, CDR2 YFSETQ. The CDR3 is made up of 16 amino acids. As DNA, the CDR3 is TGCGCCAGCAGTTCTGGACATGTCAGGGGCCCAGATACGCAGTATTTT. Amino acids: CASSSGHVRGPDTQYF. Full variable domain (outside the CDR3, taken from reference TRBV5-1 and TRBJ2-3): KAGVTQTPRYLIKTRGQQVTLSCSPISGHRSVSWYQQTPGQGLQFLFEYFSETQRNKGNFPGRFSGRQFSNSRSEMNVSTLELGDSALYLCASSSGHVRGPDTQYFGPGTRLTVL.

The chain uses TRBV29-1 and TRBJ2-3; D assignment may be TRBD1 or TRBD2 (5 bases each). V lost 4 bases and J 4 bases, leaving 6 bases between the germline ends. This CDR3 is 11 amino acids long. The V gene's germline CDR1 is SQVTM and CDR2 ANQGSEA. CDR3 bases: TGCAGCGTTGGAGGGGCAGATACGCAGTATTTT. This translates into CSVGGADTQYF.

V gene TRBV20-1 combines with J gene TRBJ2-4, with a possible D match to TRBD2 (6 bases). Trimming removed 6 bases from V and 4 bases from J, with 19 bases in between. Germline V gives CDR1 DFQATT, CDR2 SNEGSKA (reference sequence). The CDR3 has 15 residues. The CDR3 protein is CSADDRVSGKNIQYF. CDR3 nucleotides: TGCAGTGCCGATGATCGGGTTAGCGGTAAAAACATTCAGTACTTC.

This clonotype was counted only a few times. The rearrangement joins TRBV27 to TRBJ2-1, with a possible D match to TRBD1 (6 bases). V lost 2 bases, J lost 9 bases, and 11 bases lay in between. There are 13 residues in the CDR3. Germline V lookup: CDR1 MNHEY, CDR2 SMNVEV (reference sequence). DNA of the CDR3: TGTGCCAGCAGTTTACCGGACAGACCTGAGCAGTTCTTC. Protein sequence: CASSLPDRPEQFF.

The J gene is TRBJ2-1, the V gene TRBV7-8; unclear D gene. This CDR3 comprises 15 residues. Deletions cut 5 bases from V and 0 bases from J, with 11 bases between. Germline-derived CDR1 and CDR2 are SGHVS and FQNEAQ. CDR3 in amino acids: CASSVQRYSYNEQFF. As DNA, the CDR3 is TGTGCCAGCAGCGTGCAGCGATACTCCTACAATGAGCAGTTCTTC.

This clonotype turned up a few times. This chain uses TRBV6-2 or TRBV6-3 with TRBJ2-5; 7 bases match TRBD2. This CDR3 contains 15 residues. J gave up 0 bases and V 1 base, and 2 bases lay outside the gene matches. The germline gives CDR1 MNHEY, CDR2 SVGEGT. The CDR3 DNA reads TGTGCCAGCAGTTACTGGGCGGGGGACCAAGAGACCCAGTACTTC. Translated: CASSYWAGDQETQYF.

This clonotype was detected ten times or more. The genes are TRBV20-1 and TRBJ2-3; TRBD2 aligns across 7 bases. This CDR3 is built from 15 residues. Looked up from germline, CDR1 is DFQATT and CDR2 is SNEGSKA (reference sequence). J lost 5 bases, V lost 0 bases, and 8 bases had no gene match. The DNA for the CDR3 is TGCAGTGCTAGAGAACAGTTCGGGAGGAGAGATACGCAGTATTTT. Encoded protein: CSAREQFGRRDTQYF.